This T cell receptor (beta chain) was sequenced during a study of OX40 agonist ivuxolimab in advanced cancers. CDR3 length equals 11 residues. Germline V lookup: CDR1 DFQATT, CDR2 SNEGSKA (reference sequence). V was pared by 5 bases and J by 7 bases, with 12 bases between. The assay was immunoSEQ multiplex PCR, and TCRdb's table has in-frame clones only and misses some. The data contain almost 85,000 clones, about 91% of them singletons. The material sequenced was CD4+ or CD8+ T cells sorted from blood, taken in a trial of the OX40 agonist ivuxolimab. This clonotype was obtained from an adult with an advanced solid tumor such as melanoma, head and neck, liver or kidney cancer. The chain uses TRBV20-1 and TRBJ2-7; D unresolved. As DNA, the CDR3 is TGCAGTGCTTCATACGGTTTTGAGCAGTACGTC. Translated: CSASYGFEQYV.